Listed below are T cell receptor beta chains from one sample, sequenced in a study of T cell responses to AZD1222 COVID-19 vaccine. TCRdb keeps only in-frame clones here, not all; method: immunoSEQ multiplex PCR. Of around 110,000 clones in the sample, about nine tenths were seen once. The sample in question was peripheral blood, obtained on day 0 of AZD1222 vaccination. The receptors originated from an adult in good health. Both conserved end residues are part of each CDR3. A D gene is named only where the DNA matches it firmly. Clone size is given for some rows only: seen once, a few or many times, or a class if the clone is expanded.

D gene | J gene | clone size | V gene | CDR3 DNA | CDR3 protein
- | TRBJ1-4 | - | TRBV7-9 | TGTGCCAGCAGCAATAAGGAGGGTTTTACTAATGAAAAACTGTTTTTT | CASSNKEGFTNEKLFF
- | TRBJ2-7 | once | TRBV12-1 | TGTGCCAGCAGCTTGGGTGTCAAAACTAGCTACGAGCAGTACTTC | CASSLGVKTSYEQYF
- | TRBJ1-1 | - | TRBV5-1 | TGCGCCAGCAGCTTGCCTACTACCGACCCGATGAACACTGAAGCTTTCTTT | CASSLPTTDPMNTEAFF
- | TRBJ2-7 | - | TRBV18 | TGTGCCAGCTCACCCCTAAGCTCCTACGAGCAGTACTTC | CASSPLSSYEQYF
- | TRBJ2-3 | once | TRBV7-9 | TGTGCCAGCAGCTCCTCTTTAGAGGGCCTTAGCACAGATACGCAGTATTTT | CASSSSLEGLSTDTQYF
- | TRBJ1-5 | - | TRBV29-1 | TGCAGCGTTGGACAGAGTAATCAGCCCCAGCATTTT | CSVGQSNQPQHF
- | TRBJ1-5 | - | TRBV6-2/TRBV6-3 | TGTGCCAGCAGTTACCATGCGGTGTTCGGCAATCAGCCCCAGCATTTT | CASSYHAVFGNQPQHF
- | TRBJ1-5 | few | TRBV16 | TGTGCCAGCAGCCAATCGCGGCAGGGTCCCAATTATAGCAATCAGCCCCAGCATTTT | CASSQSRQGPNYSNQPQHF
- | TRBJ1-5 | - | TRBV30 | TGTGCCTGGAGTGGGGGGTTCGGTCAGCCCCAGCATTTT | CAWSGGFGQPQHF
TRBD1 | TRBJ1-1 | - | TRBV5-5 | TGTGCCAGCAACCTAGGGACAGCCTTAACTGAAGCTTTCTTT | CASNLGTALTEAFF
- | TRBJ1-1 | - | TRBV4-1 | TGCGCCAGCAGCCAAGACGAGGGACACTCGAACACTGAAGCTTTCTTT | CASSQDEGHSNTEAFF
- | TRBJ1-2 | - | TRBV5-5 | TGTGCCAGCAGCTTGGTCCCGGACATATATTATGGCTACACCTTC | CASSLVPDIYYGYTF
- | TRBJ2-2 | few | TRBV19 | TGTGCCAGTTGCTCCAGGGGCCAAACCGGGGAGCTGTTTTTT | CASCSRGQTGELFF
TRBD1 | TRBJ1-1 | - | TRBV20-1 | TGCAGTGCTAGTCAGGGGGGAGGCACTGAAGCTTTCTTT | CSASQGGGTEAFF
- | TRBJ1-1 | - | TRBV19 | TGTGCCAGTAAGGTGGACCAATTGAACACTGAAGCTTTCTTT | CASKVDQLNTEAFF
TRBD1 | TRBJ1-1 | - | TRBV19 | TGTGCCAGTAGTATAGATCTTAGCGGGACAGTGAACACTGAAGCTTTCTTT | CASSIDLSGTVNTEAFF
- | TRBJ1-1 | - | TRBV19 | TGTGCCAGTAGTCCCGGGGGGGGGACTGAAGCTTTCTTT | CASSPGGGTEAFF
- | TRBJ1-1 | - | TRBV19 | TGTGCCAGTAGGCCCATCGAGGGGCCGAAAGCTTTCTTT | CASRPIEGPKAFF
TRBD1 | TRBJ2-1 | few | TRBV24-1 | TGTGCCACAGGGGGCGCGAAATCATACAATGAGCAGTTCTTC | CATGGAKSYNEQFF
TRBD2 | TRBJ2-2 | - | TRBV6-2/TRBV6-3 | TGTGCCAGCAGTCCCACGAGCGAGCGGGAGTCCGGGGAGCTGTTTTTT | CASSPTSERESGELFF
- | TRBJ1-5 | once | TRBV7-9 | TGTGCCAGCAGCTTATACCGACAGGATGGTAGTCAGCCCCAGCATTTT | CASSLYRQDGSQPQHF
- | TRBJ1-6 | - | TRBV2 | TGTGCCAGCAGGGGGACGGGTGGTTCACCCCTCCACTTT | CASRGTGGSPLHF
TRBD1 | TRBJ2-7 | - | TRBV6-5 | TGTGCCAGCAGGGCTGGACAGGGTCCCTACGAGCAGTACTTC | CASRAGQGPYEQYF
- | TRBJ1-2 | - | TRBV25-1 | TGTGCCAGCAGTGAAGGAGCAGGGCCGGGCTATGGCTACACCTTC | CASSEGAGPGYGYTF
- | TRBJ1-1 | - | TRBV3-1/TRBV3-2 | TGTGCCAGCAGCTGGGGGGGTGAGACTGAAGCTTTCTTT | CASSWGGETEAFF
- | TRBJ2-5 | - | TRBV5-6 | TGTGCCAGCAGGAACTACCAAGAGACCCAGTACTTC | CASRNYQETQYF
- | TRBJ2-1 | once | TRBV7-3 | TGTGCCAGCAGCTTAAATGTGAGGGGCGAGGATGAGCAGTTCTTC | CASSLNVRGEDEQFF
TRBD1 | TRBJ1-1 | - | TRBV2 | TGTGCCAGTCAATCGACAGGGAAAAACACTGAAGCTTTCTTT | CASQSTGKNTEAFF
TRBD1 | TRBJ2-4 | - | TRBV6-5 | TGTGCCAGCAGTTACTCTAGGCCGACAGGGAATCAAATTCAGTACTTC | CASSYSRPTGNQIQYF
- | TRBJ1-1 | - | TRBV19 | TGTGCCAGTTCCGGGAAGTACACTGAAGCTTTCTTT | CASSGKYTEAFF
TRBD2 | TRBJ2-1 | - | TRBV7-9 | TGTGCCAGCAGCTTCCTAGCGGACAATGAGCAGTTCTTC | CASSFLADNEQFF
- | TRBJ2-2 | - | TRBV11-3 | TGTGCCAGCAGCTTACGAAACACCGGGGAGCTGTTTTTT | CASSLRNTGELFF
TRBD1 | TRBJ2-1 | - | TRBV7-9 | TGTGCCAGCAGCTCCACAGGGGTAGGGACCGAACCTCCCTACAATGAGCAGTTCTTC | CASSSTGVGTEPPYNEQFF
TRBD1 | TRBJ2-7 | - | TRBV9 | TGTGCCAGCAGCGTAGACAGGGGTCCCTACGAGCAGTACTTC | CASSVDRGPYEQYF
- | TRBJ2-1 | - | TRBV5-5 | TGTGCCAGCAGCTTGCGATGGGGCAGGCTTAACAATGAGCAGTTCTTC | CASSLRWGRLNNEQFF
- | TRBJ1-5 | once | TRBV28 | TGTGCCAGCAGTCCGGGAGGGGGAAATCAGCCCCAGCATTTT | CASSPGGGNQPQHF
TRBD2 | TRBJ2-2 | - | TRBV5-4 | TGTGCCAGCAGCCCCGGGACTAGAGGCACCGGGGAGCTGTTTTTT | CASSPGTRGTGELFF
- | TRBJ2-5 | - | TRBV21-1 | TGTGCCAGCAGCCTCCGGGACAGTGCTTTAGGGGAGACCCAGTACTTC | CASSLRDSALGETQYF
- | TRBJ2-7 | once | TRBV7-2 | TGTGCCAGCAGCTCAGACCCTGCCAGGACCTACGAGCAGTACTTC | CASSSDPARTYEQYF
TRBD1 | TRBJ1-1 | once | TRBV7-8 | TGTGCCAGCAGCCCGAGGGGGCGCGGCACTGAAGCTTTCTTT | CASSPRGRGTEAFF
- | TRBJ2-2 | - | TRBV6-5 | TGTGCCAGTTCGAAACAGGGAGTCCTCTCCGGGGAGCTGTTTTTT | CASSKQGVLSGELFF
- | TRBJ1-1 | - | TRBV7-2 | TGTGCCAGCAGCTTAATGCCGGTCGGGGACACTGAAGCTTTCTTT | CASSLMPVGDTEAFF
TRBD1 | TRBJ1-5 | - | TRBV18 | TGTGCCAGCTCAGGACAGGGCAGCAATCAGCCCCAGCATTTT | CASSGQGSNQPQHF
- | TRBJ2-4 | - | TRBV11-2 | TGTGCCAGCAGCCCCCGACTGCGGATAGGGGCCAAAAACATTCAGTACTTC | CASSPRLRIGAKNIQYF
TRBD1 | TRBJ2-7 | once | TRBV7-2 | TGTGCCAGCAGCCACCCAGGACAGGCTTCCTCCTACGAGCAGTACTTC | CASSHPGQASSYEQYF
- | TRBJ2-7 | - | TRBV7-9 | TGTGCCAGCAGCCCCGGATTGGGGTCCTACGAGCAGTACTTC | CASSPGLGSYEQYF
- | TRBJ1-4 | - | TRBV6-5 | TGTGCCAGCAGGTTGACGGCGGGACCTAATGAAAAACTGTTTTTT | CASRLTAGPNEKLFF
- | TRBJ2-7 | - | TRBV28 | TGTGCCAGCAGCCCCGGGAGTGCGTACGAGCAGTACTTC | CASSPGSAYEQYF
- | TRBJ1-4 | - | TRBV11-2 | TGTGCCAGCAGCTCCCCCCGGGCCTTGGGGGGAGAAAAACTGTTTTTT | CASSSPRALGGEKLFF
- | TRBJ2-7 | - | TRBV18 | TGTGCCAGCTCACCATCCGGACAGTTCTACGAGCAGTACTTC | CASSPSGQFYEQYF
- | TRBJ1-2 | - | TRBV7-8 | TGTGCCAGCAGCTTTCGCAGGGAGCCTAACTATGGCTACACCTTC | CASSFRREPNYGYTF
- | TRBJ2-7 | - | TRBV4-3 | TGCGCCAGCAGCCAAGCTCCGGGAGCCCCCTACGAGCAGTACTTC | CASSQAPGAPYEQYF
- | TRBJ2-2 | - | TRBV6-5 | TGTGCCAGCAGTTACTTGGGGACCGCGAACACCGGGGAGCTGTTTTTT | CASSYLGTANTGELFF
- | TRBJ2-7 | - | TRBV6-2/TRBV6-3 | TGTGCCAGCAGTTGGGGGGACGAGCAGTACTTC | CASSWGDEQYF
TRBD1 | TRBJ2-1 | - | TRBV5-1 | TGCGCCAGCAGCTTATCACAGGGGGCTTACAATGAGCAGTTCTTC | CASSLSQGAYNEQFF
- | TRBJ2-7 | - | TRBV5-5 | TGTGCCAGCAGCTCTACTAAAAAGGTATACGAGCAGTACTTC | CASSSTKKVYEQYF
TRBD1 | TRBJ2-7 | - | TRBV9 | TGTGCCAGCAGCGTTAGAGGGGGCCCCTACGAGCAGTACTTC | CASSVRGGPYEQYF
TRBD1 | TRBJ1-1 | - | TRBV5-1 | TGCGCCAGCAGCTTGGTCGGGACAGGGAACACTGAAGCTTTCTTT | CASSLVGTGNTEAFF
TRBD1 | TRBJ1-6 | few | TRBV30 | TGTGCCTTCGACAGGGTGGGGGGCTCCTATAATTCACCCCTCCACTTT | CAFDRVGGSYNSPLHF
- | TRBJ1-1 | - | TRBV29-1 | TGCAGCGTTAAGATTTCTGCTGAAGCTTTCTTT | CSVKISAEAFF